Listed below are T cell receptor beta chains from one sample, sequenced in a study of blood T cell repertoires in COVID-19. Clones were sequenced by immunoSEQ multiplex PCR, and TCRdb holds only the in-frame ones, with some missing. Here the sample spans about 330,000 clones, approximately 89% being singletons. The sequencing input was PBMCs or T cells enriched from blood (not recorded which). The receptors stem from a man in his thirties or forties who had recovered from COVID-19. Both conserved end residues are part of each CDR3. Fields, in order: V gene, D gene, J gene, clone size, CDR3 protein, CDR3 DNA. D genes are given only for firm matches. Clone size is given for some rows only: seen once, a few or many times, or a class if the clone is expanded.

V: TRBV18
D: TRBD1
J: TRBJ1-1
size: -
CDR3: CASSPGQRLLDTEAFF
DNA: TGTGCCAGCTCACCGGGACAGCGACTCTTGGACACTGAAGCTTTCTTT

V: TRBV27
D: -
J: TRBJ1-2
size: few
CDR3: CASSLGQRYGYTF
DNA: TGTGCCAGCAGTTTAGGCCAGCGCTATGGCTACACCTTC

V: TRBV28
D: TRBD1
J: TRBJ2-3
size: many
CDR3: CASSRVGGQGADTQYF
DNA: TGTGCCAGCAGCCGTGTAGGGGGACAGGGTGCAGATACGCAGTATTTT

V: TRBV5-1
D: -
J: TRBJ2-1
size: -
CDR3: CASSLPGLRREQFF
DNA: TGCGCCAGCAGTCTCCCAGGCCTTAGAAGGGAGCAGTTCTTC

V: TRBV28
D: TRBD1
J: TRBJ1-2
size: -
CDR3: CASSLTTGSGYGYTF
DNA: TGTGCCAGCAGTCTAACGACAGGGTCGGGCTATGGCTACACCTTC

V: TRBV6-5
D: -
J: TRBJ1-2
size: -
CDR3: CASSYRGYGYTF
DNA: TGTGCCAGCAGTTACCGGGGGTATGGCTACACCTTC

V: TRBV27
D: TRBD2
J: TRBJ2-1
size: -
CDR3: CASSFRTSGGPVGEQFF
DNA: TGTGCCAGCAGTTTTAGGACTAGCGGGGGGCCGGTGGGCGAGCAGTTCTTC

V: TRBV7-2
D: -
J: TRBJ1-5
size: -
CDR3: CASSLGGGWRNQPQHF
DNA: TGTGCCAGCAGCTTAGGGGGGGGGTGGCGCAATCAGCCCCAGCATTTT

V: TRBV7-8
D: -
J: TRBJ1-5
size: -
CDR3: CASSLVGQAGNQPQHF
DNA: TGTGCCAGCAGCTTAGTGGGCCAAGCGGGCAATCAGCCCCAGCATTTT

V: TRBV24-1
D: -
J: TRBJ1-5
size: -
CDR3: CATSPGDHNQPQHF
DNA: TGTGCCACCAGTCCAGGGGACCACAATCAGCCCCAGCATTTT

V: TRBV21-1
D: -
J: TRBJ1-3
size: -
CDR3: CASSKGGNRGAGNTIYF
DNA: TGTGCCAGCAGCAAAGGGGGGAACAGGGGCGCTGGAAACACCATATATTTT

V: TRBV19
D: TRBD1
J: TRBJ2-1
size: -
CDR3: CASRGQHQQFF
DNA: TGTGCCAGTAGGGGACAGCATCAGCAGTTCTTC

V: TRBV5-1
D: TRBD1
J: TRBJ1-1
size: -
CDR3: CASSPEGTGSEAFF
DNA: TGCGCCAGCAGCCCGGAGGGGACAGGGTCTGAAGCTTTCTTT

V: TRBV7-7
D: -
J: TRBJ2-6
size: -
CDR3: CASSPGRDISGANVLTF
DNA: TGTGCCAGCAGCCCCGGACGGGACATCTCTGGGGCCAACGTCCTGACTTTC

V: TRBV2
D: -
J: TRBJ2-1
size: -
CDR3: CASTGRGEQFF
DNA: TGTGCCAGCACGGGAAGGGGGGAGCAGTTCTTC

V: TRBV27
D: -
J: TRBJ1-2
size: -
CDR3: CASIAGCYGYTF
DNA: TGTGCCAGCATCGCAGGGTGCTATGGCTACACCTTC

V: TRBV28
D: -
J: TRBJ2-3
size: -
CDR3: CASSLWGRGTDTQYF
DNA: TGTGCCAGCAGTTTGTGGGGGCGCGGCACAGATACGCAGTATTTT

V: TRBV28
D: TRBD2
J: TRBJ2-1
size: -
CDR3: CASSLAGGNNEQFF
DNA: TGTGCCAGCAGTTTAGCGGGGGGAAACAATGAGCAGTTCTTC

V: TRBV6-2/TRBV6-3
D: -
J: TRBJ1-1
size: -
CDR3: CASSYLGFTEAFF
DNA: TGTGCCAGCAGTTACCTTGGCTTCACTGAAGCTTTCTTT

V: TRBV10-2
D: TRBD2
J: TRBJ2-2
size: -
CDR3: CASRKLAGDPRTGELFF
DNA: TGCGCCAGCAGAAAACTAGCGGGGGACCCTCGCACCGGGGAGCTGTTTTTT

V: TRBV30
D: -
J: TRBJ2-2
size: -
CDR3: CACNPLGRNTGELFF
DNA: TGTGCCTGCAACCCTCTTGGCCGAAACACCGGGGAGCTGTTTTTT

V: TRBV28
D: -
J: TRBJ2-7
size: -
CDR3: CASSLGQGGGLEQYF
DNA: TGTGCCAGCAGTTTGGGTCAGGGAGGCGGTCTTGAGCAGTACTTC

V: TRBV19
D: TRBD1
J: TRBJ1-1
size: -
CDR3: CASIRQGTITEAFF
DNA: TGTGCCAGTATTAGACAGGGTACGATCACTGAAGCTTTCTTT

V: TRBV30
D: -
J: TRBJ2-3
size: once
CDR3: CAWSVLGGLTDTQYF
DNA: TGTGCCTGGAGTGTACTCGGGGGGCTCACAGATACGCAGTATTTT

V: TRBV27
D: -
J: TRBJ1-1
size: once
CDR3: CASSLAGATEAFF
DNA: TGTGCCAGCAGTTTAGCGGGGGCCACTGAAGCTTTCTTT

V: TRBV7-3
D: -
J: TRBJ1-5
size: -
CDR3: CASSSGQMDQPQHF
DNA: TGTGCCAGCAGCTCCGGACAGATGGATCAGCCCCAGCATTTT